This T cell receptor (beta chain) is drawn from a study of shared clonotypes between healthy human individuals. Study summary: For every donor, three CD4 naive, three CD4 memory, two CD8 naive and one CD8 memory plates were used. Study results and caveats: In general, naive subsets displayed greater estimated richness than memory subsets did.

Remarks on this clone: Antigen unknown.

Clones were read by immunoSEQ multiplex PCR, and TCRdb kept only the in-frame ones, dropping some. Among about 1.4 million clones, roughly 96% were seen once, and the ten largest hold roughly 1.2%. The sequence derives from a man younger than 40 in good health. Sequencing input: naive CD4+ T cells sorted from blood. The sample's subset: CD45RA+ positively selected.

The CDR3 DNA reads as TGTGCCAGCAGTGAAGCGGACAGAATAACCTACAATGAGCAGTTCTTC. Translated: CASSEADRITYNEQFF. The chain is built from TRBV2 and TRBJ2-1; tentative D call: TRBD1 (6 bases). Germline values: CDR1 SNHLY, CDR2 FYNNEI. Trimming took off 0 bases at V and 2 bases at J, with 11 bases between the two ends. The CDR3 consists of 16 residues.